This TCR beta chain was recovered during a study of blood T cells in healthy people across ages. The use of a sample-barcoded 5' primer and a J-beta primer mix characterized a second PCR of roughly 6 to 11 cycles. Paired-end reads containing CDR3 totaled no fewer than 2.5 million for each sample. From the 5' RACE reads, TCRdb called clonotypes with MiXCR, one entry per CDR3 protein. The table records almost 550,000 distinct CDR3 sequences, nearly 25% of them present only once. Germline values: CDR1 MNHEY, CDR2 SVGEGT. The V gene lost 6 bases and the J gene lost 6 bases, with 12 bases spanning the gap. The CDR3 loop spans 13 amino acids. This clonotype showed up many times. For every donor, a draw yielded roughly 9.3 milliliters of peripheral blood. These data are also associated with another study on T cells of mothers and their children. From that second work: A few mothers and their six children, all healthy Caucasians, donated. A slight, non-significant increase in overlap was found for related mother-child pairs relative to unrelated pairs.

J is TRBJ2-1 and V is TRBV6-2 or TRBV6-3; possibly TRBD1 for D (5 bases). The sequence was obtained from a boy aged 5 to 17 in good health. Sequencing was done on a sample of blood. The CDR3, as DNA: TGTGCCAGCAGAAGGGGTGGGGTCAATGAGCAGTTCTTC. It codes for CASRRGGVNEQFF.